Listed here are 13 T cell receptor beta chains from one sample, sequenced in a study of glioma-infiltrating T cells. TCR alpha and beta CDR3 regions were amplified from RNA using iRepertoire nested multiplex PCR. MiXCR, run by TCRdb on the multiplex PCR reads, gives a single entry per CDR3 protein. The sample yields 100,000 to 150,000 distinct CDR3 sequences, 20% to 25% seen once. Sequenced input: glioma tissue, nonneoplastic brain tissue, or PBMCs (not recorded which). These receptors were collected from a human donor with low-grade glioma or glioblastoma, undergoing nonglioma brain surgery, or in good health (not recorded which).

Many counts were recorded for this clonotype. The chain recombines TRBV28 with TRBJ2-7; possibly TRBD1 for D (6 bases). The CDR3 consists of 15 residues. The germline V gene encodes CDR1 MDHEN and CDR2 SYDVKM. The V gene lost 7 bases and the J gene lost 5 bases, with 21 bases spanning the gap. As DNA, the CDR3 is TGTGCCAGCACCCTGGGGGCAGTGTCATCCCACGAGCAGTACTTC. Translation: CASTLGAVSSHEQYF.

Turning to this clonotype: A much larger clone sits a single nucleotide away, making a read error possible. The CDR3 here is CASSILAGRGYEHYF. The CDR3 nucleotides are TGTGCCAGCAGCATCCTAGCGGGAAGAGGATACGAGCATTACTTC. The chain links TRBV28 to TRBJ2-7; 9 nucleotides agree with TRBD2. Germline V lookup: CDR1 MDHEN, CDR2 SYDVKM. The CDR3 runs to 15 residues. Full variable domain (missing parts from reference TRBV28 and TRBJ2-7): DVKVTQSSRYLVKRTGEKVFLECVQDMDHENMFWYRQDPGLGLRLIYFSYDVKMKEKGDIPEGYSVSREKKERFSLILESASTNQTSMYLCASSILAGRGYEHYFGPGTRLTVT.

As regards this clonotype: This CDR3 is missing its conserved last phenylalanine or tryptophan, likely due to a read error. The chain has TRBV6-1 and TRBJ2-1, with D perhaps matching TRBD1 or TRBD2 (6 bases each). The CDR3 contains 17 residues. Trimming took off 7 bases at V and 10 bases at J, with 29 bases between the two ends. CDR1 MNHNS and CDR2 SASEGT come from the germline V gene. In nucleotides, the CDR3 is TGTGCCAGCACCCTCCGTGGGGGCGGGATCTCCTCGCGGGAGCAGTTCTCC. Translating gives CASTLRGGGISSREQFS.

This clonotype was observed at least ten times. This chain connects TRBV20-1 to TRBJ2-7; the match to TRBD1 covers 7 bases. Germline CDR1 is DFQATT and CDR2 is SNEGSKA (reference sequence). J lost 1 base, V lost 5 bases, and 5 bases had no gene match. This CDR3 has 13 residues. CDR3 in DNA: TGCAGTGCTCGACAGGGACCATCCTACGAGCAGTACTTC. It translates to CSARQGPSYEQYF.

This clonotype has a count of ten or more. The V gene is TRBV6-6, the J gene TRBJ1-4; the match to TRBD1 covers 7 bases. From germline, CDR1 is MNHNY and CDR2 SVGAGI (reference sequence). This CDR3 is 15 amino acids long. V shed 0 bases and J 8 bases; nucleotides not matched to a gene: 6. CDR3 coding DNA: TGTGCCAGCAGTTACTCTTGGGACAGAGCCGAAAAACTGTTTTTT. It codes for CASSYSWDRAEKLFF.

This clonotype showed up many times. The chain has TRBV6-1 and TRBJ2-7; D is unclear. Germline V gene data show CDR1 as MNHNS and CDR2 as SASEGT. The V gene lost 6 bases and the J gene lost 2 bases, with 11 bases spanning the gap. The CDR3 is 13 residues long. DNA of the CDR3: TGTGCCAGCAGCCCCCGTGGTCCCTACGAGCAGTACTTC. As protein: CASSPRGPYEQYF.

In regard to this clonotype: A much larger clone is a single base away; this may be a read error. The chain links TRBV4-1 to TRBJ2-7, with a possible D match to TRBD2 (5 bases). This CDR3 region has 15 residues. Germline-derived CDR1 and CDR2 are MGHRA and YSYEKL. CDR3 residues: CASGQAASTDYEQYF. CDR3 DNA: TGCGCCAGCGGCCAAGCGGCTAGCACTGACTACGAGCAGTACTTC.

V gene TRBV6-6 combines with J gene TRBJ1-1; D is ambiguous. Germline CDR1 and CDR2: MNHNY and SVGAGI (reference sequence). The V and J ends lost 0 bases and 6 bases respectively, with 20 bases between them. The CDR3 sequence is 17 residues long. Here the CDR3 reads CASSYSKSGHRGSEAFF. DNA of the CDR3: TGTGCCAGCAGTTACTCAAAGTCCGGGCACCGAGGGTCTGAAGCTTTCTTT.

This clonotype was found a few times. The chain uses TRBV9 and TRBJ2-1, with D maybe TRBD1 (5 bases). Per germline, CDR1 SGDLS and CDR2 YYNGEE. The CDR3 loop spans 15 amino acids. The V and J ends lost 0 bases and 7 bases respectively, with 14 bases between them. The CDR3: CASSVAGNPQNEQFF. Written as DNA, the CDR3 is TGTGCCAGCAGCGTAGCAGGGAACCCCCAAAATGAGCAGTTCTTC.

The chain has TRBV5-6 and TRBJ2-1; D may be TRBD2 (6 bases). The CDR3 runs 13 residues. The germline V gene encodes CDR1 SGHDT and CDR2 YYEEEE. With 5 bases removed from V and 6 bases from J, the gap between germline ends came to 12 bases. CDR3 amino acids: CASSRRLVNEQFF. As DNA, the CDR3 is TGTGCCAGCAGTCGCCGACTAGTCAATGAGCAGTTCTTC.

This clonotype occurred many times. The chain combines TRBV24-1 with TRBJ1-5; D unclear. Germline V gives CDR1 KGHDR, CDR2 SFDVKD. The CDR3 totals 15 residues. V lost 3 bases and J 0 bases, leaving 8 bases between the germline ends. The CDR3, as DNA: TGTGCCACCAGTGATGGGCAAACTAGCAATCAGCCCCAGCATTTT. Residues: CATSDGQTSNQPQHF.

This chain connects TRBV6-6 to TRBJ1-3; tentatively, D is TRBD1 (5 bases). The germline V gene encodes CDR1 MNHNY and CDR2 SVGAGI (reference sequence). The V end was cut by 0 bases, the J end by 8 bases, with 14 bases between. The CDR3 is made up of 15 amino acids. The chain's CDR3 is CASSYSDDRGDTIYF. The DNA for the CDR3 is TGTGCCAGCAGTTACTCGGACGACAGAGGCGACACCATATATTTT.

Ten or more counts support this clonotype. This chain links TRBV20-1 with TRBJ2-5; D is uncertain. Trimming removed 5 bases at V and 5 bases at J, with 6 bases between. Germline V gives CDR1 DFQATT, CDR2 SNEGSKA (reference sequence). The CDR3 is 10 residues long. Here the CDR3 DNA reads TGCAGTGCTCCTTTGGAGACCCAGTACTTC. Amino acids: CSAPLETQYF.